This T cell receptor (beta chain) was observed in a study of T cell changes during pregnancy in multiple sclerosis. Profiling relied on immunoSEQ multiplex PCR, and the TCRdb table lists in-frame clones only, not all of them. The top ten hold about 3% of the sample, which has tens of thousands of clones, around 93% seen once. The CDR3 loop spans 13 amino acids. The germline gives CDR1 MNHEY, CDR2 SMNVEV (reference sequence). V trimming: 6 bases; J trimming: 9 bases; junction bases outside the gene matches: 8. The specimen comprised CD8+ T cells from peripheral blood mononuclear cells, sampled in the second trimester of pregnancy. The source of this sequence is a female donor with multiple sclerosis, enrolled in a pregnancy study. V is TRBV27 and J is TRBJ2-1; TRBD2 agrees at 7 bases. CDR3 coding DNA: TGTGCCAGCAGCACAGCGGGGCTCGGTGAGCAGTTCTTC. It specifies CASSTAGLGEQFF.